This T cell receptor beta chain is drawn from a study of blood T cell repertoires in COVID-19 (dated by TCRdb to the early 2020s). Some background on the complete study: The collaborator samples originated in the United States, Italy and Spain and spanned the acute and convalescent phases of COVID-19. The prospective study material was composed of cDNA or gDNA derived from T cells, B-cell-depleted T cells, or PBMCs. Subjects who had been exposed to COVID-19, were actively infected with it, or had recovered from it provided the deeply sampled blood TCRbeta repertoires that made up the dataset. A freely available public database, intended as a resource for researchers studying the immune response to SARS-CoV-2, is where the repertoires were released. The samples were drawn from two sources: the first 160 participants of the ongoing ImmuneRACE study, and fewer than 1,500 subjects contributed by 6 global collaborators. The sample metadata nearly always contained a de-identified subject ID, COVID-19 status, age in years and sex. Where available, HLA class I and class II types were taken from metadata supplied by the sample provider and were not determined by assay-based typing.

A remark on this clone: Its binding antigen is unknown. Within one base of it there is no much larger clone, and no base qualities were kept.

CDR1 and CDR2, per the germline V gene (reference sequence), are LGHDT and YNNKEL. V loses 1 base of germline sequence and J loses 6 bases, and the interval between the two ends is 25 bases. From cysteine to phenylalanine, the CDR3 is 18 amino acids long. Only the CDR3 region is kept as DNA, spanning 54 bases read in frame from base 1. The paper as a whole reports these results and caveats: How much clinical and demographic metadata was included differed by source and by participant, and the metadata was provided uncurated.

TCRbeta CDR3 regions were amplified from genomic DNA by means of the immunoSEQ Assay, a bias-controlled multiplex PCR. The source study handled its data this way. The number of nucleated cells in each sample was estimated by amplification of reference gene primers within the assay. To quantify the absolute abundance of each unique TCRbeta CDR3 rearrangement, sequence reads were collapsed and filtered. Productive Simpson clonality was computed per sample as the square root of Simpson's diversity index over productive rearrangements. TCRdb obtained this table from immuneACCESS and retained in-frame rearrangements with V and J assigned. These tables miss some clones; where compared with another copy, unresolved V genes account for less than half of the shortfall, and the remainder is unexplained. Clone size and V and J calls were adopted from that table, with D and trimming inferred from the DNA. Across this sample there are over 150,000 clones, with about nine tenths seen only once. The ten largest clones add up to roughly 8.6% of the sample.

In the prospective study, participants were about 18 to 89 years old, resided in around 25 geographic areas of the United States, and were enrolled through a virtual design. Cohort assignment in the prospective study relied on participant-reported clinical history from a screening survey and a study questionnaire. Recovered participants in ImmuneRACE Cohort 3 were defined by two consecutive negative NP/OP PCR tests, clearance by a healthcare professional, or resolution of symptoms. In the prospective study, mobile phlebotomists collected whole blood, serum and a nasopharyngeal or oropharyngeal swab from each participant. Participants in the prospective study had the option to provide additional blood draws and questionnaires over a roughly two-month period. Before DNA extraction, blood samples from the prospective study were shipped at room temperature or frozen.

The V and J segments used are TRBV3-1 (or the pseudogene TRBV3-2) and TRBJ2-7; a tentative D call is TRBD2 (6 bases match). Sequenced material: PBMCs or T cells enriched from blood (not recorded which). The clonotype originates from a young woman who had recovered from COVID-19. The sequenced DNA is TGTGCCAGCAGCCAAGGAGTTTCTGTTACTAGCCCCTGGCCCGAGCAGTACTTC. Translated, this is CASSQGVSVTSPWPEQYF.